This T cell receptor (beta chain) was documented in a study of OX40 agonist ivuxolimab in advanced cancers. Study context: Every patient in dose escalation had hepatocellular carcinoma, melanoma, renal cell or head and neck cancer.

Measured with immunoSEQ multiplex PCR; TCRdb has only the in-frame clones, and not every one. The data hold tens of thousands of clones, with approximately 70% observed a single time. Sample: CD4+ or CD8+ T cells sorted from blood, taken in a trial of the OX40 agonist ivuxolimab. The clonotype was recovered from an adult with an advanced solid tumor such as melanoma, head and neck, liver or kidney cancer.

Written as DNA, the CDR3 is TGTGCCAGCAGCCACGGGTCCTCCTACGAGCAGTACTTC. As protein: CASSHGSSYEQYF. This chain joins TRBV7-9 and TRBJ2-7; D uncertain. The CDR3 length is 13 residues. Germline CDR1 reads SEHNR; CDR2 reads FQNEAQ (reference sequence). Trimming stripped 5 bases from V and 0 bases from J, with 8 bases between.